The rows below give T cell receptor beta chains drawn from one sample of a study of CD8+CD57+ T cells in acquired aplastic anemia. TCRdb reprocessed the reads with MiXCR, giving one entry per CDR3 protein. The table records about 210,000 distinct CDR3 sequences, roughly 57% of them present only once. Material: sorted CD4+, CD8+, or CD8+CD57+ T cells (not recorded which) from PBMCs. These receptors came from a human donor in good health. CDR3s include the opening cysteine and the closing phenylalanine or tryptophan. The order of the fields is V gene, clone size, D gene, J gene, CDR3 protein, CDR3 DNA. A D gene is named only where the DNA matches it firmly. For some rows the clone size is stated as once, few or many, or as a class when expanded; others skip it.

>TRBV29-1|-|-|TRBJ1-2
CSVDSSGRYGYTF
TGCAGCGTTGATTCTTCGGGGAGATATGGCTACACCTTC
>TRBV29-1|-|TRBD1|TRBJ2-5
CSVGTEETQYF
TGCAGCGTCGGGACAGAAGAGACCCAGTACTTC
>TRBV9|many|-|TRBJ2-7
CASSVERADEQYF
TGTGCCAGCAGCGTAGAGAGGGCAGATGAGCAGTACTTC
>TRBV24-1|-|TRBD1|TRBJ2-1
CATSDLQVTGGTEQFF
TGTGCCACCAGTGATTTGCAGGTGACAGGGGGCACTGAGCAGTTCTTC
>TRBV19|-|-|TRBJ1-1
CASRGEDLMNTEAFF
TGTGCCAGTAGGGGAGAGGATTTGATGAACACTGAAGCTTTCTTT
>TRBV2|-|TRBD1|TRBJ1-3
CASRGTGGAANTIYF
TGTGCCAGCAGGGGGACAGGGGGCGCGGCAAACACCATATATTTT
>TRBV9|-|-|TRBJ2-7
CASSVGAGEQYF
TGTGCCAGCAGCGTAGGGGCGGGGGAGCAGTACTTC
>TRBV6-6|-|-|TRBJ1-5
CASSYGQAYSNQPQHF
TGTGCCAGCAGTTACGGGCAGGCCTATAGCAATCAGCCCCAGCATTTT
>TRBV12-5|many|-|TRBJ2-3
CASGLDSQFPTQYF
TGTGCTAGTGGTTTGGATTCACAGTTCCCGACGCAGTATTTT
>TRBV19|-|TRBD1|TRBJ2-6
CASGTGTLSGANVLTF
TGTGCCTCGGGGACAGGGACACTGTCTGGGGCCAACGTCCTGACTTTC
>TRBV11-3|-|-|TRBJ2-5
CASSARLRETQYF
TGTGCCAGCAGCGCCCGATTAAGAGAGACCCAGTACTTC
>TRBV9|-|-|TRBJ1-5
CVSAIGQSNQPQHF
TGTGTCAGCGCCATAGGACAAAGCAATCAGCCCCAGCATTTT
>TRBV24-1|-|-|TRBJ2-2
CATSDLSAVGAGELFF
TGTGCCACCAGTGACCTTTCGGCCGTGGGGGCCGGGGAGCTGTTTTTT
>TRBV7-9|few|-|TRBJ1-2
CASSLDALGEVSYGYTF
TGCGCCAGCAGCTTAGATGCACTGGGGGAGGTTAGCTATGGCTACACCTTC
>TRBV12-1|few|-|TRBJ2-7
CASTVRRGANYEQYF
TGTGCCAGCACCGTACGCAGGGGTGCCAACTACGAGCAGTACTTC
>TRBV5-8|-|TRBD1|TRBJ2-7
CASSLSGQGDYEQYF
TGTGCCAGCAGCTTAAGTGGGCAGGGGGATTACGAGCAGTACTTC
>TRBV13|-|-|TRBJ1-6
CASSQRGGSPLHF
TGTGCCAGCAGCCAGCGCGGGGGGTCACCCCTCCACTTT
>TRBV15|-|-|TRBJ1-2
CATSRGWWAVANYGYTF
TGTGCCACCAGCAGGGGTTGGTGGGCGGTTGCTAACTATGGCTACACCTTC
>TRBV10-3|-|-|TRBJ1-3
CAINPGSSGNTIYF
TGTGCCATCAACCCGGGGAGCTCTGGAAACACCATATATTTT
>TRBV9|many|-|TRBJ1-6
CASSPPGDRLHF
TGTGCCAGCAGCCCCCCGGGGGACCGTCTCCACTTT
>TRBV7-9|many|-|TRBJ1-2
CASSLSRQIYGYTF
TGTGCCAGCAGCTTAAGTCGGCAGATATATGGCTACACCTTC
>TRBV20-1|-|TRBD1|TRBJ1-4
CSAGQGALNEKLFF
TGCAGTGCTGGACAGGGGGCATTAAATGAAAAACTGTTTTTT
>TRBV12-3/TRBV12-4|-|TRBD2|TRBJ2-1
CASRRLAGVRNEQFF
TGTGCCAGCAGGAGACTAGCGGGGGTCCGGAATGAGCAGTTCTTC
>TRBV10-1|-|TRBD2|TRBJ2-1
CASSDLAGGPGEQFF
TGCGCCAGCAGTGATTTAGCGGGAGGCCCAGGTGAGCAGTTCTTC
>TRBV7-3|-|-|TRBJ1-4
CASSPTGTANEKLFF
TGTGCCAGCAGCCCGACCGGGACGGCTAATGAAAAACTGTTTTTT
>TRBV2|few|-|TRBJ2-7
CASSEATSWMGYEQYF
TGTGCCAGCAGTGAAGCGACCAGCTGGATGGGCTACGAGCAGTACTTC
>TRBV19|-|-|TRBJ2-1
CASSLWTVTYNEQFF
TGTGCCAGTAGTCTCTGGACAGTAACCTACAATGAGCAGTTCTTC
>TRBV20-1|-|-|TRBJ1-1
CSASDFGAFF
TGCAGTGCTAGTGACTTTGGCGCTTTCTTT
>TRBV28|-|-|TRBJ2-7
CASNPLGLLYPYEQYF
TGTGCCAGCAACCCCTTAGGGCTTTTATATCCCTACGAGCAGTACTTC
>TRBV2|-|-|TRBJ1-6
CASISQGGINSPLHF
TGTGCCAGCATTTCACAGGGTGGAATTAATTCACCCCTCCACTTT
>TRBV11-3|-|TRBD1|TRBJ1-2
CASSLTGTGRNYGYTF
TGTGCCAGCAGCCTGACCGGGACAGGCCGCAACTATGGCTACACCTTC
>TRBV7-8|once|-|TRBJ2-5
CASSLAYTQETQYF
TGTGCCAGCAGCTTAGCATACACTCAAGAGACCCAGTACTTC